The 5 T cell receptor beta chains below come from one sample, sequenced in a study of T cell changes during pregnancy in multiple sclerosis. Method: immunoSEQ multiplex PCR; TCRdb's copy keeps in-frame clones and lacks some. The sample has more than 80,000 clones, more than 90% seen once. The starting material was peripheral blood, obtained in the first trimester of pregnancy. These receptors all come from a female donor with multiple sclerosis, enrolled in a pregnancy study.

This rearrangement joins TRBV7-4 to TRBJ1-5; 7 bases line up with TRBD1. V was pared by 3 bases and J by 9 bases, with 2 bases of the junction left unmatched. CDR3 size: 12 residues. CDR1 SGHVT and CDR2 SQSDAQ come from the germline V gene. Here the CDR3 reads CASSLTGSPQHF. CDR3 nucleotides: TGTGCCAGCAGCTTGACAGGGTCGCCCCAGCATTTT.

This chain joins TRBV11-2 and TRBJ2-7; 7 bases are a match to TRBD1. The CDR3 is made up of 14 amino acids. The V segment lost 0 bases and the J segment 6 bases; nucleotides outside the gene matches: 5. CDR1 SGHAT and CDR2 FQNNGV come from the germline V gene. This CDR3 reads CASSLDRGIVEQYF. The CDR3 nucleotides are TGTGCCAGCAGCTTAGACAGGGGGATCGTCGAGCAGTACTTC.

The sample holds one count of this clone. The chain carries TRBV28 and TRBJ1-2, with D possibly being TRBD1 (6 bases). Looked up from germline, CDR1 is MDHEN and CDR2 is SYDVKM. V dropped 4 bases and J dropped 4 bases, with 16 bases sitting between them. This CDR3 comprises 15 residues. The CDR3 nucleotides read TGTGCCAGCAGTTCCGAGACCGGGACACCCTATGGCTACACCTTC. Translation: CASSSETGTPYGYTF.

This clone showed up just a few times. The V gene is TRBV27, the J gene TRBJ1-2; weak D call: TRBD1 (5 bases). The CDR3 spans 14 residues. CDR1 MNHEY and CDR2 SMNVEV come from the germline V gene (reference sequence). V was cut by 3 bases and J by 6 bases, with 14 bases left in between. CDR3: CASSFRVGSHGYTF. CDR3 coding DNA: TGTGCCAGCAGTTTCAGGGTCGGAAGTCATGGCTACACCTTC.

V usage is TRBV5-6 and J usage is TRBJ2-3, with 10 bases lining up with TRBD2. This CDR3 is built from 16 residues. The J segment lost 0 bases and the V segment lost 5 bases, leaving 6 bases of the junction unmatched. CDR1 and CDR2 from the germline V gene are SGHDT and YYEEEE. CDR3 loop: CASRIGLAESTDTQYF. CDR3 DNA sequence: TGTGCCAGCAGGATCGGACTAGCGGAGAGCACAGATACGCAGTATTTT.